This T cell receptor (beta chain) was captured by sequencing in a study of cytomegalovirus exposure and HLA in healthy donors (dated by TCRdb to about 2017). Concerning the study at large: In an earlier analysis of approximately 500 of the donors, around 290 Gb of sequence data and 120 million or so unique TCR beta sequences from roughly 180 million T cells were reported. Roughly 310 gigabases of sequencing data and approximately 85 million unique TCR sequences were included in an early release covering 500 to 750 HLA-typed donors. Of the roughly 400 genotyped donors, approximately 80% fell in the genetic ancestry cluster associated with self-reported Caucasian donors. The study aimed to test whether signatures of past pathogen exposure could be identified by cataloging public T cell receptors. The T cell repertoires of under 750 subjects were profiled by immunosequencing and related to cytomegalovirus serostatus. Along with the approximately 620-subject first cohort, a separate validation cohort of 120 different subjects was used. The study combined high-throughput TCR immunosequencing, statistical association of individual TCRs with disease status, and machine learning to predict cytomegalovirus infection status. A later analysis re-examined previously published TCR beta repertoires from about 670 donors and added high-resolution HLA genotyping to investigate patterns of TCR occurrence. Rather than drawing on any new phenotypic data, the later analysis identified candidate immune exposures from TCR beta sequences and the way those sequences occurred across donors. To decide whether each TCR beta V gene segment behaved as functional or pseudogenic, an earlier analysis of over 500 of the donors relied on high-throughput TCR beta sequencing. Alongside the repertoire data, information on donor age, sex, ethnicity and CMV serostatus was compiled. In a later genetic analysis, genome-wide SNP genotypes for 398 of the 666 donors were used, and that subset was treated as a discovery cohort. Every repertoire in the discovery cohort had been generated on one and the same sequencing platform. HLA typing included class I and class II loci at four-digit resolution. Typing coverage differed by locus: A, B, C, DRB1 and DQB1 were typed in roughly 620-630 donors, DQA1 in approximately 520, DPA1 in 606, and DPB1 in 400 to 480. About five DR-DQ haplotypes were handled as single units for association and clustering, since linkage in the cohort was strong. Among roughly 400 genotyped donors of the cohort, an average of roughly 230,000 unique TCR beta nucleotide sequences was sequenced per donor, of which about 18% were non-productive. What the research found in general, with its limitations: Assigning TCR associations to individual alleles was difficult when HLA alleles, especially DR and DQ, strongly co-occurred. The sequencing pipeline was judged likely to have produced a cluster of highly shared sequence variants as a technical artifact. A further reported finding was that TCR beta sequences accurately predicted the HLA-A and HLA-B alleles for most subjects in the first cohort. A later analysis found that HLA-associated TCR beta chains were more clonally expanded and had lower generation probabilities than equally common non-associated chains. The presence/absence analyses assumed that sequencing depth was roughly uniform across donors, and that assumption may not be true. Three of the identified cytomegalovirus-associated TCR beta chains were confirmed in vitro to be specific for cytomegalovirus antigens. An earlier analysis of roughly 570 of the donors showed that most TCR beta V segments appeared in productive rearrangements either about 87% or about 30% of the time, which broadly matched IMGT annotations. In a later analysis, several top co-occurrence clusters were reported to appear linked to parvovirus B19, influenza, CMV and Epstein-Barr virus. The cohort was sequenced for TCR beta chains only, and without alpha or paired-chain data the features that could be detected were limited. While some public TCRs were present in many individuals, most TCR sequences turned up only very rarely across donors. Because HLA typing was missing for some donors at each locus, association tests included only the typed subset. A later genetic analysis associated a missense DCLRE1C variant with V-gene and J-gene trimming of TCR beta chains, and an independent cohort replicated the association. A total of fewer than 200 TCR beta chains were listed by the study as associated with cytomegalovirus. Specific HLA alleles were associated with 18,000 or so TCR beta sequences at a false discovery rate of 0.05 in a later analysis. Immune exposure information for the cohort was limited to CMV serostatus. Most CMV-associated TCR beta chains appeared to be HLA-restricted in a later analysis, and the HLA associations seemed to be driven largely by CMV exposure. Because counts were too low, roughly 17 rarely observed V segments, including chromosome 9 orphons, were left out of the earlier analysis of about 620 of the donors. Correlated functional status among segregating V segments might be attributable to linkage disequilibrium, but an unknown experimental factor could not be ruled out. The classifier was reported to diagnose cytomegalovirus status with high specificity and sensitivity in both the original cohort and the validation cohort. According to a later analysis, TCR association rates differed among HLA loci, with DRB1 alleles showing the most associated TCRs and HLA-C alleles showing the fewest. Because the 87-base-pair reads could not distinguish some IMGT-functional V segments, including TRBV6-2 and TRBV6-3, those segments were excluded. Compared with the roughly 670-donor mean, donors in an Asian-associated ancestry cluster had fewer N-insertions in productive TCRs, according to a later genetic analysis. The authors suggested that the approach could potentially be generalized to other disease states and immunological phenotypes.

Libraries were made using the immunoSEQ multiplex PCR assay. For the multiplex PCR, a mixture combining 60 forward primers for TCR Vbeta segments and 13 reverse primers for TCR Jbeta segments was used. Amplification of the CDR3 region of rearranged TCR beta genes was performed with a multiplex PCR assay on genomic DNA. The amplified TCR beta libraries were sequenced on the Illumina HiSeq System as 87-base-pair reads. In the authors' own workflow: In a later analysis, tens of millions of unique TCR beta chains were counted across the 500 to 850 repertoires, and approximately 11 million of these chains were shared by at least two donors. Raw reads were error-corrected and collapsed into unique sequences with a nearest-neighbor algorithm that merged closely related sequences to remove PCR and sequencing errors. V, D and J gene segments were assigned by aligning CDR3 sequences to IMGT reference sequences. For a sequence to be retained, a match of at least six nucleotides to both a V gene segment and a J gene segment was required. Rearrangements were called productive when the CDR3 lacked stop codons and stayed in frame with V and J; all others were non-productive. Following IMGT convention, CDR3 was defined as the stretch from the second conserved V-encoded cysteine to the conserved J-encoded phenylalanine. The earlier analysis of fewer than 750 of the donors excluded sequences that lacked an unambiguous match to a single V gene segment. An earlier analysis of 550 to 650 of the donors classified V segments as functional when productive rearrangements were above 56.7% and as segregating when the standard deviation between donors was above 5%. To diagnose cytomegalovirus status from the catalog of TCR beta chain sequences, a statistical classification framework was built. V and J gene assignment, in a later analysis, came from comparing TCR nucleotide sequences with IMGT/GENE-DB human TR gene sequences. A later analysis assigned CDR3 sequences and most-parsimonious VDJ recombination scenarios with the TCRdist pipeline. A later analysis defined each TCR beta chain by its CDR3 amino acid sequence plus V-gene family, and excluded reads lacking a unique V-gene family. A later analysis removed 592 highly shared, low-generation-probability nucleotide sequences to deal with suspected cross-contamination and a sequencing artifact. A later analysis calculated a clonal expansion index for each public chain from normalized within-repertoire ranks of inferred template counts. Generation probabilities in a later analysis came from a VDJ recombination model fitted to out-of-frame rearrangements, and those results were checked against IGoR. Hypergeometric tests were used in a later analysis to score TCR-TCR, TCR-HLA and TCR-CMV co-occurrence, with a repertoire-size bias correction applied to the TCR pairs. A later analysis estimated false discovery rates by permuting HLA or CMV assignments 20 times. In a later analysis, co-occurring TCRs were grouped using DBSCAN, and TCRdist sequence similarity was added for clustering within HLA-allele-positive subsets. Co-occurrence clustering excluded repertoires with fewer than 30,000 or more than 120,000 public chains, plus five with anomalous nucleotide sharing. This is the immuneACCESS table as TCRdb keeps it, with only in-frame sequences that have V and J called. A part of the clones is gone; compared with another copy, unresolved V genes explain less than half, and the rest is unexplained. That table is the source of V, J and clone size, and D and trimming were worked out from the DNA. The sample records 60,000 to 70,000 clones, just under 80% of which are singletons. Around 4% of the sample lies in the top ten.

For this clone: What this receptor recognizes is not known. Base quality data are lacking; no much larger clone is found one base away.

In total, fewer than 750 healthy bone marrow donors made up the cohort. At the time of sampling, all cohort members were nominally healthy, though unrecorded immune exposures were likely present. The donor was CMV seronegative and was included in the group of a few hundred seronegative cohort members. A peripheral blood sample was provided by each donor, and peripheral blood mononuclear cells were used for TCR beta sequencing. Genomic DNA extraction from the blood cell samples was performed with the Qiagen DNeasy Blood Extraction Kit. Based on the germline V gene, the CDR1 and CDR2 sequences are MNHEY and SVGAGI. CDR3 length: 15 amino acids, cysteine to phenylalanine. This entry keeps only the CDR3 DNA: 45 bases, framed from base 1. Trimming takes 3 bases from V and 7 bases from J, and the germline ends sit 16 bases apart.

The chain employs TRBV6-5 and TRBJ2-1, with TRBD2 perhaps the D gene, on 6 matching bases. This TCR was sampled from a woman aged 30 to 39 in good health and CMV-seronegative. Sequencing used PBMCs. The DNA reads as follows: TGTGCCAGCAGTTATCGGGGGAGCCTGGGTAATGAGCAGTTCTTC. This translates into CASSYRGSLGNEQFF.